This T cell receptor (beta chain) was captured in a study of cytomegalovirus exposure and HLA in healthy donors. Germline-derived CDR1 and CDR2 are SGDLS and YYNGEE. This CDR3 region has 16 residues. V lost 0 bases to trimming and J lost 0 bases, with 10 bases between them. The PCR contained 60 Vbeta and 13 Jbeta primers. TCRdb's table, derived via immunoSEQ multiplex PCR, lists solely in-frame clones and lacks some. This sample has over 65,000 clones, with 65% to 80% found just once. Material for sequencing was PBMCs. The rearrangement links TRBV9 to TRBJ1-5; tentatively, D is TRBD1 (5 bases). The sequence came from a human donor in good health. The CDR3 reads CASSVGAGYSNQPQHF. CDR3 nucleotides: TGTGCCAGCAGCGTAGGGGCAGGGTATAGCAATCAGCCCCAGCATTTT.